This T cell receptor (beta chain) was recovered during a study of graft-versus-host responses after intestinal transplantation. Study-level information: Multivisceral, liver-intestinal, or isolated intestinal transplants were received by the recipients.

Whole-study findings and limits: Some GvH clones appeared in ileal mucosa or blood before recipient bone marrow.

To note about this clone: Its antigen is still unknown.

Some clones are missing from TCRdb's copy, which holds only in-frame ones; the method was immunoSEQ multiplex PCR. The sample consists of tens of thousands of clones, 85% to 95% of them appearing once. This specimen was unstimulated CD8+ T cells sorted from spleen or lymph node cells, taken before intestinal transplant. This receptor was obtained from a human donor who received an intestinal transplant.

The CDR3 loop reads CASRQGAGNTIYF. CDR3 sequence (DNA): TGCGCCAGCAGACAGGGGGCTGGAAACACCATATATTTT. V gene TRBV23-1 combines with J gene TRBJ1-3, with 8 bases aligning to TRBD1. TRBV23-1 is known as an ORF, though its function is uncertain. Trimming removed 6 bases from V and 2 bases from J; junction bases left unmatched: 0. CDR3 length: 13 residues.